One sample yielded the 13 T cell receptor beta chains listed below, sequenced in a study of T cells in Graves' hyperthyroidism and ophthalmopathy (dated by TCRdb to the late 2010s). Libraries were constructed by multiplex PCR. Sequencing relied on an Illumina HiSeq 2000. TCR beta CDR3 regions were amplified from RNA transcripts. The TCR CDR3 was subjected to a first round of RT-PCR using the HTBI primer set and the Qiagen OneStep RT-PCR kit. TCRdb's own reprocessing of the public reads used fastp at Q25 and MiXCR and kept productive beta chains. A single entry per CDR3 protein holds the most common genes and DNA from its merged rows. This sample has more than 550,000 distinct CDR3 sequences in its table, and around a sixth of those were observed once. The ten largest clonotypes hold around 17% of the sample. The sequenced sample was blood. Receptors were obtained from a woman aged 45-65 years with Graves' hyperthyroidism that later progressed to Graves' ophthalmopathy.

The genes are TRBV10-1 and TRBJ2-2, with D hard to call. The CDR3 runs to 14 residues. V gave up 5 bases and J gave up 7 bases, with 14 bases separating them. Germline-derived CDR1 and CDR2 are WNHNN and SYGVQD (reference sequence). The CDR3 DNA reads TGCGCCAGCAGTACTACGGTTAACGGCGGGGAGCTGTTTTTT. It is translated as CASSTTVNGGELFF.

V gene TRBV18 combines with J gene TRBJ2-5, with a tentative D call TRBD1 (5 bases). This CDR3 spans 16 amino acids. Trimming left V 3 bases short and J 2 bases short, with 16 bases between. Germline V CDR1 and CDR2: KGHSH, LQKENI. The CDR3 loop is CASSPGAVTEQETQYF. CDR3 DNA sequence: TGTGCCAGCTCACCTGGGGCGGTGACAGAACAAGAGACCCAGTACTTC.

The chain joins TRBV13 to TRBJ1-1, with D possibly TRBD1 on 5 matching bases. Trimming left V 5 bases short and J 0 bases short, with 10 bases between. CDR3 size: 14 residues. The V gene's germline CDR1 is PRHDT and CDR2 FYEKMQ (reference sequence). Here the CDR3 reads CASSTDTMNTEAFF. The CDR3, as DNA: TGTGCCAGCAGCACGGACACCATGAACACTGAAGCTTTCTTT. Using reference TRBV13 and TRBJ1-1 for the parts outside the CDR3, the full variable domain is AAGVIQSPRHLIKEKRETATLKCYPIPRHDTVYWYQQGPGQDPQFLISFYEKMQSDKGSIPDRFSAQQFSDYHSELNMSSLELGDSALYFCASSTDTMNTEAFFGQGTRLTVV.

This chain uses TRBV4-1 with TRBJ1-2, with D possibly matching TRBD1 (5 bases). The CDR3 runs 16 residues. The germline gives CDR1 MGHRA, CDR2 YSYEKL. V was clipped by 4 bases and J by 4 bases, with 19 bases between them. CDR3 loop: CASSLTGGGFGYGYTF. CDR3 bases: TGCGCCAGCAGCCTCACAGGTGGGGGGTTTGGCTATGGCTACACCTTC.

CDR3: CASSLDRTEKLFF. As DNA, the CDR3 is TGTGCCAGTAGCCTGGACCGAACGGAGAAACTGTTTTTT. This chain joins TRBV19 and TRBJ1-4; D not resolved. This CDR3 is 13 amino acids long. Trimming stripped 6 bases from V and 11 bases from J, with 16 bases between. The germline V gene has CDR1 LNHDA and CDR2 SQIVND (reference sequence).

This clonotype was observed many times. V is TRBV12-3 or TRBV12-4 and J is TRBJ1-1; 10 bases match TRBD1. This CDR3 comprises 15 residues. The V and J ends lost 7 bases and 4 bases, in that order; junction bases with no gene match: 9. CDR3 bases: TGTGCCAGCACGAAAAGGGGACAGGGGTTCACTGAAGCTTTCTTT. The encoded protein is CASTKRGQGFTEAFF.

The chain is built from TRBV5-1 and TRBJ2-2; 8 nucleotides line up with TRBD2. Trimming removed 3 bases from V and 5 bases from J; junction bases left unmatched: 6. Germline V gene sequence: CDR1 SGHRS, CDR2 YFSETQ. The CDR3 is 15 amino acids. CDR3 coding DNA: TGCGCCAGCAGCTCCCCGGGACTAGTTACCGGGGAGCTGTTTTTT. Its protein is CASSSPGLVTGELFF.

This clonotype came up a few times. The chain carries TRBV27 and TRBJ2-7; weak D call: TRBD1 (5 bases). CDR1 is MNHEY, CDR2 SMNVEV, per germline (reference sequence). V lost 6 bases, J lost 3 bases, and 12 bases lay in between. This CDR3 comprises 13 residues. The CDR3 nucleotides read TGTGCCAGCAGCCCCGACAGCCTCTACGAGCAGTACTTC. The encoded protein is CASSPDSLYEQYF.

CDR3 loop: CASSGHGRLGYGYTF. CDR3 nucleotide sequence: TGCGCCAGCAGCGGTCACGGCCGATTGGGCTATGGCTACACCTTC. The rearrangement links TRBV4-1 to TRBJ1-2, with D hard to call. Germline-derived CDR1 and CDR2 are MGHRA and YSYEKL. CDR3 length equals 15 residues. Trimming pared 5 bases from V and 4 bases from J, leaving 17 bases between.

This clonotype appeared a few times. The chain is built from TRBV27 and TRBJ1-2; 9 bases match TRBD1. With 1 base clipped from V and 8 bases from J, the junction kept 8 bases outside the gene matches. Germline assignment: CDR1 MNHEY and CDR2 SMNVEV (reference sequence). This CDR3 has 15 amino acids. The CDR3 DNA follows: TGTGCCAGCAGTTTATTTCCGGACAGGGGACGCGGCTACACCTTC. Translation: CASSLFPDRGRGYTF.

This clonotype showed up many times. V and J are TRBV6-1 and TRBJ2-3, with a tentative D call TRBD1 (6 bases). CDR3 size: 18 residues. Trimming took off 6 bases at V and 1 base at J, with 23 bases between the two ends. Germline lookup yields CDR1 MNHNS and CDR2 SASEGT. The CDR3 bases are TGTGCCAGCAGCGATCTAGCCCCAGAAAAGGGGGGCACAGATACGCAGTATTTT. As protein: CASSDLAPEKGGTDTQYF.

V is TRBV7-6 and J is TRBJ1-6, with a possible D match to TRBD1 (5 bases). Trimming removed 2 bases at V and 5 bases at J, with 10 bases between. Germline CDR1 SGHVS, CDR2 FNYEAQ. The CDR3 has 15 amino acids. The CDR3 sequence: CASSLSGPDNSPLHF. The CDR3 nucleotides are TGTGCCAGCAGCTTATCGGGACCAGATAATTCACCCCTCCACTTT.

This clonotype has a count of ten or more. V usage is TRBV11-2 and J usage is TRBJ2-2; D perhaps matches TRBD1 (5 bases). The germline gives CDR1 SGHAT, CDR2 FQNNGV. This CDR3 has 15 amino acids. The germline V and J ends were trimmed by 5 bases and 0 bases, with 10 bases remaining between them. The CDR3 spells CASSPRQTNTGELFF. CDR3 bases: TGTGCCAGCAGCCCCCGACAGACGAACACCGGGGAGCTGTTTTTT.